This T cell receptor (beta chain) originates from a study of blood T cell repertoires in COVID-19 (dated by TCRdb to 2020 to 2021). About the full investigation: Samples from collaborators originated in the United States, Italy and Spain and spanned both the acute and convalescent phases of COVID-19. The prospective study material was composed of cDNA or gDNA derived from T cells, B-cell-depleted T cells, or PBMCs. The dataset comprised deeply sampled blood TCRbeta repertoires from subjects exposed to, actively infected with, or recovered from COVID-19. A freely available public database, intended as a resource for researchers studying the immune response to SARS-CoV-2, is where the repertoires were released. The samples were drawn from the first 160 participants of the ongoing ImmuneRACE study and from 950 to 1,500 subjects provided by 6 global collaborators. Nearly every sample came with metadata listing a de-identified subject ID, COVID-19 status, age in years and sex. Where HLA class I and class II types were available, the types were taken from metadata supplied by the sample provider, not from assay-based typing. Overall study outcomes, separate from this receptor: How much clinical and demographic metadata was included differed by source and by participant, and the metadata was provided uncurated.

Including cysteine and phenylalanine, the CDR3 has 14 amino acids. Only CDR3 DNA remains: 42 bases, in frame from the first base. V is pared back by 4 bases and J by 5 bases, with 11 bases lying between the germline termini. From a lookup of the germline V gene (reference sequence), CDR1 and CDR2 are LNHDA and SQIVND. Another Seattle source contributed samples from volunteer blood donors who had recovered from COVID-19. Collaborating institutions collected whole blood in K2EDTA tubes following their own protocols. Collaborator samples were shipped for TCRbeta analysis as frozen whole blood, isolated PBMCs, or DNA extracted from either sample type. TCRbeta CDR3 regions were amplified from genomic DNA by means of the immunoSEQ Assay, a bias-controlled multiplex PCR. The study's own analysis went as follows. Nucleated cell counts per sample were estimated from amplification of reference gene primers within the assay. To quantify the absolute abundance of each unique TCRbeta CDR3 rearrangement, sequence reads were collapsed and filtered. Productive Simpson clonality was computed per sample as the square root of Simpson's diversity index over productive rearrangements. Here the immuneACCESS table is served through TCRdb, limited to in-frame sequences with V and J called. Missing clones are a known gap in these copies; in checked studies unresolved V genes cover under half, and the rest lacks a known reason. V, J and clone size derive from that table, while D and trimming were established from the DNA sequence. This sample comprises approximately 170,000 clones, approximately 85% of them detected only once. Approximately 1.1% of the sample belongs to the ten largest clones.

Turning to this clone: Its antigen remains undetermined. Base qualities were left out, and no much larger clone turns up one base away.

The clonotype was recovered from a man aged 55 to 69 who had recovered from COVID-19. Sequencing used peripheral blood. The sequence is built from TRBV19 and TRBJ2-2; 6 matching bases give a weak D call of TRBD1. The nucleotide sequence reads as follows: TGTGCCAGTAGTAAAACAGGGCCTACCGGGGAGCTGTTTTTT. Translated, it reads CASSKTGPTGELFF. Joined to the reference TRBV19 and TRBJ2-2 proteins, this CDR3 gives the full variable domain: DGGITQSPKYLFRKEGQNVTLSCEQNLNHDAMYWYRQDPGQGLRLIYYSQIVNDFQKGDIAEGYSVSREKKESFPLTVTSAQKNPTAFYLCASSKTGPTGELFFGEGSRLTVL.